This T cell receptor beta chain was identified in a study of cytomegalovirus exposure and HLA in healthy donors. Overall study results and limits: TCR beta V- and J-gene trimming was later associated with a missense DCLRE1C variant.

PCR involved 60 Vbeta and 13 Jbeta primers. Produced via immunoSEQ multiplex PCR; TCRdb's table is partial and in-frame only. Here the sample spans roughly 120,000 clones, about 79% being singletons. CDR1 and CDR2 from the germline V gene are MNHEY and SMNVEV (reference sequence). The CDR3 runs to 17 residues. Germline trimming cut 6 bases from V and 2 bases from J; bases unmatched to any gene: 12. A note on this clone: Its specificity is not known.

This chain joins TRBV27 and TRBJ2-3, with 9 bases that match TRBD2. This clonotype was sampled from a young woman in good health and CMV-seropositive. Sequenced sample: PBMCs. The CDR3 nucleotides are TGTGCCAGCAGAACCGGGACTAGCCTCTTTAACACAGATACGCAGTATTTT. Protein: CASRTGTSLFNTDTQYF.